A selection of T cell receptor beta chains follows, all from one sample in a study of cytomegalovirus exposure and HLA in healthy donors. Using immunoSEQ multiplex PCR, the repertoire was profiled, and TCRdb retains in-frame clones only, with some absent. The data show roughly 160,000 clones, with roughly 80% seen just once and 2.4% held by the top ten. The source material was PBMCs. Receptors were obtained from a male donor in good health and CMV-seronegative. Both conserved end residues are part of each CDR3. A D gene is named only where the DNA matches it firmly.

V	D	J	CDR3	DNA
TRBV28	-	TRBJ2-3	CASSRTELADTQYF	TGTGCCAGCAGTCGGACAGAACTAGCGGATACGCAGTATTTT
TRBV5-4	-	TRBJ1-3	CASSLAAGNTIYF	TGTGCCAGCAGCTTGGCCGCGGGAAACACCATATATTTT
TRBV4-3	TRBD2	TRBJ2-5	CASSQESGGEETQYF	TGCGCCAGCAGCCAAGAGTCTGGGGGGGAAGAGACCCAGTACTTC
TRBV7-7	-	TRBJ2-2	CASSLGGGTGELFF	TGTGCCAGCAGCTTAGGAGGGGGTACCGGGGAGCTGTTTTTT
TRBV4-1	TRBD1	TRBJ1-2	CASRGTASPRGYTF	TGCGCCAGCAGAGGGACAGCCTCTCCTCGGGGCTACACCTTC
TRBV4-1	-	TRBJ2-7	CASSQDFTGRPYEQYF	TGCGCCAGCAGCCAAGATTTTACAGGGCGACCCTACGAGCAGTACTTC
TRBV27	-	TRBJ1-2	CASSFGGPEANYGYTF	TGTGCCAGCAGTTTTGGCGGTCCGGAGGCTAACTATGGCTACACCTTC
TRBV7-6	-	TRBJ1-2	CASSEFEERSNYGYTF	TGTGCCAGCAGCGAGTTCGAGGAACGATCTAACTATGGCTACACCTTC
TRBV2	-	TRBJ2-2	CASSERRQGALFF	TGTGCCAGCAGTGAACGGCGGCAGGGTGCGCTGTTTTTT
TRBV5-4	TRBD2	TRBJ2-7	CASSVGSSGEGYEQYF	TGTGCCAGCAGCGTAGGTTCTAGCGGGGAAGGCTACGAGCAGTACTTC